This T cell receptor (beta chain) was found in a study of T cell responses to AZD1222 COVID-19 vaccine (dated by TCRdb to 2020 to 2023). A note on the overall study: A total of 233 trial participants underwent TCR sequencing, of whom 200 to 220 had received two doses of AZD1222 and 26 had received two doses of the MenACWY control vaccine. Trial participants were enrolled into age subgroups of 18-55, 56-69 and 70-plus years, which contained about 150, 27 and 61 TCR-sequenced participants, respectively.

Study-level results and caveats: In the small 56-69-year group, the increase in depth fell short of significance, most likely because of low power. After two AZD1222 doses, spike-specific TCR breadth and depth were significantly higher than at day 0 and than in MenACWY recipients. The whole spike protein was spanned by vaccine-associated CD4 TCRs, and dominant responses were seen in regions 160-218 and 743-854. Epitopes outside the regions mutated in the B.1.351 and B.1.1.7 variants were reportedly recognized by nearly half of the unique spike-specific TCRs. Only a handful of AZD1222 recipients were SARS-CoV-2 seropositive at baseline, limiting conclusions about previously exposed vaccinees. No day 14 peak-response samples were available, so repertoires were characterized only after the peak T cell response. Most participants were white British and females outnumbered males, and the authors suggested that clonal diversity may have been underestimated.

A note on this clone: Its antigen is unknown. No much larger clone is present one base from it, and per-base qualities are unavailable.

The trim is 6 bases for V and 5 bases for J, with a gap of 16 bases between the germline ends. Taken from cysteine to phenylalanine, the CDR3 has 14 residues. CDR3 DNA is the only sequence kept; it has 42 bases, read in frame from the first base. Looking up the germline V gene (reference sequence) yields CDR1 MNHEY and CDR2 SMNVEV. This sample's time point label indicates: about 28 days (+/-7) after the second vaccine dose. AZD1222 recipients whose second dose came at about 4 weeks and those whose second dose came at about 12 weeks were combined into one group, since spike-specific TCR depth and breadth did not differ between the two schedules. Vaccinee samples came from UK trials COV001 and COV002, including a single-blind randomized controlled phase 2/3 trial of AZD1222 (ChAdOx1 nCoV-19) in healthy adults. Trial participant PBMC samples were collected at day 0 and day 28 after the second dose for TCRbeta chain sequencing.

The CDR3 regions of human TCRbeta chains were analyzed by immunosequencing. The authors' analysis ran thus. TCRs in the repertoires were compared against a reference library of SARS-CoV-2-specific TCRs that had been generated with the MIRA antigen-specificity platform. Breadth was defined as the fraction of unique TCRs that were SARS-CoV-2-associated. Depth was defined as the fraction of total T cells that were SARS-CoV-2-associated. Using the MIRA data, each spike-specific TCR was assigned both to the spike region to which the TCR was reactive and to a CD4 or CD8 class. Log10-transformed breadth and depth values were compared by one-way ANOVA with Sidak's multiple comparisons tests. TCRdb took over this immuneACCESS table, retaining in-frame rearrangements with V and J assigned. Such tables are incomplete; in checked studies, under half of the missing clones stem from an unresolved V gene, and the remainder is unexplained. The D gene and trimming were derived from the DNA, and the V and J assignments and clone size from that table. This sample gives fewer than 150,000 clones in total; approximately 90% of them show up just once. The ten top clones hold around a tenth of the sample.

This clonotype originated in an adult who received the AZD1222 COVID-19 vaccine. Sequenced material: peripheral blood, taken 28 days after the second AZD1222 dose. The chain is assembled from TRBV27 and TRBJ1-1; the D segment could be TRBD1, given 5 matching bases. The CDR3 protein is CASSRGVTSTEAFF. The sequence in DNA is TGTGCCAGCAGCCGAGGGGTTACGAGTACTGAAGCTTTCTTT.